The entry that follows covers one TCR beta chain sequence. Antigen specificity is unknown. Measured with immunoSEQ multiplex PCR; TCRdb has only the in-frame clones, and not every one. This sample has roughly 56,000 clones, with 90% to 95% found just once. This sample is drawn from a study of cytomegalovirus exposure and HLA in healthy donors. Study background: The roughly 700 first-cohort repertoires and the approximately 110 validation repertoires shared the same platform, a later analysis reported. Points from the study as a whole: TCR sequences were mostly rare, though some public TCRs occurred in many donors. The listing of 150 to 200 TCR beta chains classed them as cytomegalovirus-associated. In vitro assays verified that a few CMV-associated chains recognized CMV antigens specifically.

Germline CDR1 is MDHEN and CDR2 is SYDVKM. Trimming shortened V by 8 bases and J by 0 bases, and 11 bases separated the two germline ends. This CDR3 is built from 13 residues. The chain is built from TRBV28 and TRBJ2-7; tentatively, D is TRBD1 (6 bases). The sample taken for sequencing was PBMCs. The TCR was taken from a woman in her thirties in good health and CMV-seronegative. CDR3 DNA: TGTGCCAGCCACAAGACAGGCTCCTACGAGCAGTACTTC. Residues: CASHKTGSYEQYF.